This T cell receptor (beta chain) is drawn from a study of T-cell memory formation after mild COVID-19 (dated by TCRdb to about 2021). The study in broad terms: TCR sequence clusters from the two donors were found to be largely donor specific. T-cell clones expanding and contracting after mild COVID-19 in a couple of donors were tracked by longitudinal TCRalpha and TCRbeta repertoire sequencing. The cohort was made up of two young adult volunteers, one female and one male, who were previously healthy.

The listed sequencing device is Illumina NovaSeq 6000. TCRalpha and TCRbeta cDNA libraries were built by 5'RACE with constant-segment primers, adding sample barcodes and unique molecular identifiers. RNA was extracted from every sample with Trizol reagent. The libraries were amplified in two PCR steps, and the second step added a second sample barcode and Illumina TruSeq adapters. The libraries were sequenced on an Illumina NovaSeq using 2 x 150 bp paired-end reads. The source study handled its data this way. Reads were demultiplexed and collapsed into UMI-guided consensus sequences with migec v1.2.7. With mixcr v2.1.11, UMI consensuses were aligned to TRA and TRB V and J templates and assembled into clonotypes. Expanded or contracted clonotypes were those called significant by both edgeR and NoisET, with noise models trained on biological replicates. For edgeR calls, the thresholds were a false discovery rate-adjusted p below 0.01 and a log2 fold-change of 1. As an exploratory analysis of dynamics, max-normalized trajectories of the 1000 most abundant clonotypes were examined with PCA combined with hierarchical clustering. Each responding clone was given a CD4 or CD8 phenotype based on the CD4+ and CD8+ repertoires, which had been sequenced separately. TCRdb passed the public sequencing reads through fastp at Q25 and MiXCR, retaining productive beta sequences. Each CDR3 protein appears once, grouped with its most common genes and DNA. The authors' filters were not applied to this entry. This sample comprises thousands of distinct CDR3 sequences, roughly a fifth of them detected only once. The top ten clonotypes cover 56% of the sample.

PBMCs were isolated by Ficoll-Paque density gradient centrifugation. Taking its sample share into account, this clonotype is medium-sized (0.01 to 0.1%). What this receptor recognizes is not known. Per-nucleotide qualities are absent, and no much larger clonotype sits a single base away. On the study overall, not on this receptor specifically: The study included only a couple of mild cases, and larger cohorts that include severe cases with pre-infection samples were judged to be necessary. Contracting CD4+ clones were located mainly in the CM and EM memory subsets, whereas CD8+ clones were found to be enriched in EMRA. SARS-CoV-2 specificity of the second-wave clones peaking on day 37 was not confirmed. Clones that contracted from day 15 to 85 showed balanced CD4/CD8 phenotypes, whereas a second wave of clones that expanded from day 15 to 37 leaned towards CD4+. Some responding clones were detected in pre-infection memory, which suggested that pre-existing cross-reactive memory T cells had joined the SARS-CoV-2 response.

From cysteine to phenylalanine, the CDR3 is 14 amino acids long. Only CDR3 DNA is held: 42 bases, read in frame from base 1. The germline V end is reduced by 4 bases and the J end by 6 bases; junction bases left unmatched: 5. The V and J segments used are TRBV12-3 or TRBV12-4 and TRBJ1-5, and TRBD1 matches 8 of the central bases. This TCR was sampled from an adult woman who had mild COVID-19 (a few samples of this study predate the infection). The sample titles of this study are shuffled in the database, so cell type and time point are left out; the donor was told from shared clones. Sequenced input: PBMCs or a T cell subset sorted from them (not recorded which). The encoded CDR3 is CASSSGTGIQPQHF. The DNA reads TGTGCCAGCAGTTCCGGGACAGGAATTCAGCCCCAGCATTTT.